These 32 T cell receptor beta chains share one sample of origin, sequenced in a study of read filtering for tumor transcriptome and immune sequencing. Molecular barcoded adaptors covering alpha/delta and beta/gamma chains were used on 400 ng RNA. TCRdb re-called the reads with MiXCR, one entry per CDR3 protein. The top ten clones hold around 10% of a sample with some 120,000 distinct CDR3 sequences, roughly 13% of them seen once. The sequencing input was a population of CD138-negative cells sorted from bone marrow. These TCRs come from a donor aged 40 or older with multiple myeloma.

Many counts were recorded for this clonotype. The chain uses TRBV29-1 and TRBJ2-1; TRBD2 agrees at 8 bases. The CDR3 sequence is 15 residues long. Germline V gene data show CDR1 as SQVTM and CDR2 as ANQGSEA. The trim removed 3 bases at V and 4 bases at J, leaving 8 bases unmatched. The CDR3 loop reads CSVESSGPLYNEQFF. The CDR3 DNA is TGCAGCGTTGAGTCTAGCGGGCCTTTATACAATGAGCAGTTCTTC.

This clonotype showed up many times. The CDR3 DNA reads as TGTGCCAGCAGTTTAGGGGCCAGCGGGGAGCAGTTCTTC. Translating gives CASSLGASGEQFF. The chain recombines TRBV12-3 or TRBV12-4 with TRBJ2-1, with TRBD2 as a possible D gene (6 bases). Trimming pared 1 base from V and 10 bases from J, leaving 11 bases between. The CDR3 runs 13 residues.

This clonotype was picked up a small number of times. The chain combines TRBV20-1 with TRBJ2-3; D perhaps matches TRBD2 (7 bases). Trimming took off 6 bases at V and 1 base at J, with 17 bases between the two ends. From germline, CDR1 is DFQATT and CDR2 SNEGSKA (reference sequence). CDR3 length: 15 residues. In DNA form, the CDR3 reads TGCAGTGCAGGGGAGGGGGGCTTGGGCACAGATACGCAGTATTTT. Protein sequence: CSAGEGGLGTDTQYF.

At least ten counts were recorded for this clonotype. The chain couples TRBV2 to TRBJ2-2, with 7 positions matching TRBD1. The junction had 5 bases not matched to a gene; V was cut back by 4 bases and J by 0 bases. This CDR3 is 16 amino acids long. The germline CDR1 and CDR2 sequences are SNHLY and FYNNEI. CDR3 amino acids: CASSVRQGANTGELFF. CDR3 DNA sequence: TGTGCCAGCAGTGTTCGGCAGGGGGCGAACACCGGGGAGCTGTTTTTT.

The sample holds many counts of this clonotype. The chain recombines TRBV29-1 with TRBJ2-5, with TRBD2 as a possible D gene (5 bases). The CDR3 has 13 amino acids. The V end was cut by 3 bases, the J end by 5 bases, with 13 bases between. Germline CDR1 and CDR2: SQVTM and ANQGSEA. The CDR3 protein is CSVDPQLGETQYF. For the CDR3, the DNA is TGCAGCGTTGACCCCCAACTAGGGGAGACCCAGTACTTC.

The chain joins TRBV3-1 to TRBJ2-3; D tentatively fits TRBD1 or TRBD2 (5 bases each). The V end lost 4 bases, the J end lost 5 bases, and 16 bases lay between the germline ends. The CDR3 is 15 amino acids. Germline CDR1 reads LGHDT; CDR2 reads YNNKEL (reference sequence). The CDR3 loop reads CASSPEGRGGDTQYF. The CDR3 nucleotides are TGTGCCAGCAGCCCTGAGGGGCGTGGAGGAGATACGCAGTATTTT.

This clonotype has more than one count but fewer than ten. The chain is built from TRBV12-3 or TRBV12-4 and TRBJ2-5; D gene uncertain. The CDR3 has 12 amino acids. Trimming left V 2 bases short and J 5 bases short, with 6 bases between. The CDR3 loop is CASSLNIETQYF. The CDR3 DNA reads as TGTGCCAGCAGTTTAAATATCGAGACCCAGTACTTC.

This clonotype was seen a few times. The chain couples TRBV2 to TRBJ2-3, with 7 nucleotides matching TRBD1. CDR3 length: 16 residues. The germline V gene encodes CDR1 SNHLY and CDR2 FYNNEI. V trimming: 7 bases; J trimming: 0 bases; junction bases outside the gene matches: 10. In nucleotides, the CDR3 is TGTGCCAGCACCCCCCCCAGACAGGGCAGCACAGATACGCAGTATTTT. Its translation: CASTPPRQGSTDTQYF.

This clonotype was recorded many times. This chain connects TRBV7-9 to TRBJ2-5; D ambiguous. The CDR3 loop spans 13 amino acids. Trimming took 3 bases from V and 2 from J, leaving 7 bases between them. CDR1 SEHNR and CDR2 FQNEAQ come from the germline V gene (reference sequence). CDR3: CASSLTLQETQYF. CDR3 DNA sequence: TGTGCCAGCAGCTTGACTTTACAAGAGACCCAGTACTTC. Full variable domain (remainder filled in from reference TRBV7-9 and TRBJ2-5): DTGVSQNPRHKITKRGQNVTFRCDPISEHNRLYWYRQTLGQGPEFLTYFQNEAQLEKSRLLSDRFSAERPKGSFSTLEIQRTEQGDSAMYLCASSLTLQETQYFGPGTRLLVL.

This clonotype was recorded many times. The J gene is TRBJ1-2, the V gene TRBV7-2, with TRBD1 matching over 8 bases. Trimming removed 7 bases from V and 4 bases from J; junction bases left unmatched: 8. Germline CDR1 SGHTA, CDR2 FQGNSA. CDR3 length: 14 residues. In DNA, the CDR3 is TGTGCCAGCAACCTGGGACAGGCACTCTATGGCTACACCTTC. Translated: CASNLGQALYGYTF.

This clonotype was seen many times. V is TRBV5-5 and J is TRBJ2-1; maybe TRBD2 (5 bases). V lost 6 bases and J 15 bases, leaving 25 bases between the germline ends. This CDR3 has 14 residues. Germline V gives CDR1 SGHKS, CDR2 YYEKEE (reference sequence). Here the CDR3 DNA reads TGTGCCAGCAACAAACAGACTGAGGGTAAGGCGTGGTTCTTC. This sequence encodes CASNKQTEGKAWFF.

There are a few counts of this clonotype. This sequence joins TRBV19 and TRBJ2-3, with D maybe TRBD1 (5 bases). CDR1 and CDR2 (germline): LNHDA, SQIVND (reference sequence). The germline V and J ends were trimmed by 3 bases and 1 base, with 8 bases remaining between them. CDR3 length: 14 residues. The CDR3 DNA is TGTGCCAGTAGTATCGACAGTCGCACAGATACGCAGTATTTT. It specifies CASSIDSRTDTQYF.

This clonotype was seen ten or more times. V is TRBV10-3 and J is TRBJ1-1; D may be TRBD1 (5 bases). Trimming left V 0 bases short and J 4 bases short, with 9 bases between. The CDR3 sequence is 14 residues long. CDR1 ENHRY and CDR2 SYGVKD come from the germline V gene. This chain's CDR3 is CAISESRGVTEAFF. In DNA, the CDR3 is TGTGCCATCAGTGAGTCGAGAGGGGTCACTGAAGCTTTCTTT.

V and J are TRBV29-1 and TRBJ2-3; 9 positions match TRBD1. Trimming at V came to 2 bases and at J to 3 bases, leaving 9 bases not matched to a gene. The germline V gene encodes CDR1 SQVTM and CDR2 ANQGSEA. This CDR3 region has 16 residues. CDR3 DNA: TGCAGCGTTGAACCTAGGGAGGGACAGGGTACAGATACGCAGTATTTT. Residues: CSVEPREGQGTDTQYF.

This chain joins TRBV19 and TRBJ2-7; D is perhaps TRBD2 (5 bases). The CDR3 sequence is 14 residues long. The V and J ends lost 4 bases and 1 base respectively, with 11 bases between them. The V gene's germline CDR1 is LNHDA and CDR2 SQIVND (reference sequence). CDR3 loop: CASSRGIGSYEQYF. The DNA for the CDR3 is TGTGCCAGTAGTAGAGGGATCGGATCCTACGAGCAGTACTTC.

This clonotype was recorded at least ten times. This chain links TRBV7-2 with TRBJ1-2; D is unresolved. The CDR3 extends over 15 amino acids. Germline lookup yields CDR1 SGHTA and CDR2 FQGNSA. Trimming cost V 7 bases and J 7 bases, with 22 bases left between them. The CDR3: CASIQLGEVTSGYTF. CDR3 DNA: TGTGCCAGCATCCAGCTTGGGGAGGTCACTTCTGGCTACACCTTC.

This clonotype showed up just a few times. The chain has TRBV7-9 and TRBJ1-1; the D is unclear. V was clipped by 0 bases and J by 4 bases, with 9 bases between them. The CDR3 loop spans 14 amino acids. Germline CDR1 reads SEHNR; CDR2 reads FQNEAQ (reference sequence). The CDR3, as DNA: TGTGCCAGCAGCTTAGCGCTCCCGCGCACTGAAGCTTTCTTT. It yields the protein CASSLALPRTEAFF.

This clonotype was seen repeatedly, ten times or more. The chain recombines TRBV7-8 with TRBJ1-1; D not certain. Germline loops: CDR1 SGHVS, CDR2 FQNEAQ. V was cut by 1 base and J by 0 bases, with 9 bases left in between. This CDR3 contains 15 residues. The CDR3, as DNA: TGTGCCAGCAGCTTAGGCGCGGGGTTGAACACTGAAGCTTTCTTT. Its protein is CASSLGAGLNTEAFF.

A remark on this clonotype: A much larger clone sits a single nucleotide away, making a read error possible. The chain has TRBV28 and TRBJ2-5, with 12 bases fitting TRBD1. After removal of 10 bases from V and 6 bases from J, the junction contained 15 bases not matched to a gene. This CDR3 is 16 amino acids long. Per germline, CDR1 MDHEN and CDR2 SYDVKM. The CDR3 region is CANSQPGTGGGKTQYF. The CDR3 bases are TGTGCCAACAGCCAACCCGGGACAGGGGGCGGAAAGACCCAGTACTTC.

Notes on this clonotype: Possible read error: a much larger clone is one base away. The rearrangement joins TRBV7-2 to TRBJ1-5; possible D gene TRBD1, 6 bases. This CDR3 comprises 14 residues. Germline assignment: CDR1 SGHTA and CDR2 FQGNSA. CDR3 in DNA: TGTGCCAGCAGCCGGACAGTTAGCAATCTGCCCCAGCATTTT. Its protein is CASSRTVSNLPQHF.

This clonotype was detected ten times or more. This chain joins TRBV7-9 and TRBJ2-1, with TRBD2 matching over 9 bases. CDR3 size: 18 residues. The V segment lost 5 bases and the J segment 0 bases; nucleotides outside the gene matches: 11. Germline V gives CDR1 SEHNR, CDR2 FQNEAQ (reference sequence). The CDR3 DNA follows: TGTGCCAGCAGCATCCACCGACTAGCGGCTAGCTCCTACAATGAGCAGTTCTTC. Amino acid sequence: CASSIHRLAASSYNEQFF.

This clonotype was seen at least ten times. CDR3 sequence (DNA): TGTGCCAGCAGCGCCCTAAACACAGATACGCAGTATTTT. Translation: CASSALNTDTQYF. The chain links TRBV9 to TRBJ2-3; no firm D call. The CDR3 covers 13 residues. Germline V gene data show CDR1 as SGDLS and CDR2 as YYNGEE. With 3 bases removed from V and 2 bases from J, the gap between germline ends came to 7 bases.

This clonotype was recorded many times. This sequence joins TRBV28 and TRBJ1-1; TRBD1 agrees at 7 bases. V shed 7 bases, J shed 2 bases, and the junction held 13 bases outside the gene matches. CDR3 length: 16 amino acids. Germline CDR1 reads MDHEN; CDR2 reads SYDVKM. This CDR3 is CASTFYFGQANTEAFF. CDR3 bases: TGTGCCAGCACTTTCTACTTCGGACAGGCAAACACTGAAGCTTTCTTT.

Note on this clonotype: A much larger clone differs from this one at a single base, so this may be a read error. The gene calls are TRBV7-9 and TRBJ1-2; no definite D call. CDR1 SEHNR and CDR2 FQNEAQ come from the germline V gene (reference sequence). V was clipped by 0 bases and J by 7 bases, with 6 bases between them. The CDR3 runs 12 residues. CDR3 sequence reads: CASSLAQCGYTF. CDR3 DNA: TGTGCCAGCAGCTTAGCACAGTGTGGCTACACCTTC.

About this clonotype itself: A junction boundary mismatches the germline segment, possibly from a read error. The rearrangement links TRBV20-1 to TRBJ2-7, with 13 bases identical to TRBD2. Germline loops: CDR1 DFQATT, CDR2 SNEGSKA (reference sequence). This CDR3 is built from 15 residues. In DNA, the CDR3 is TGCAATGCTAGAGCCGGGACTAGCGGGACCTACGAGCAGTACTTC. It translates to CNARAGTSGTYEQYF.

Details on this clonotype: This sequence may be a read error, since a much larger clone differs from it by one base. The chain has TRBV12-3 or TRBV12-4 and TRBJ2-2; D is ambiguous. The CDR3 spans 12 residues. CDR3 amino acids: CASTENTEELFF. CDR3 DNA sequence: TGTGCCAGCACCGAAAACACCGAGGAGCTGTTTTTT.

This clonotype has ten or more counts. V is TRBV6-2 or TRBV6-3 and J is TRBJ2-2, with 8 bases lining up with TRBD2. The CDR3 runs to 17 residues. V lost 7 bases and J lost 4; bases outside the gene matches: 14. From germline, CDR1 is MNHEY and CDR2 SVGEGT. CDR3 DNA sequence: TGTGCCAGCATCGACGGACTAGCCCGATCCATCACCGGGGAGCTGTTTTTT. Its translation is CASIDGLARSITGELFF.

This clonotype was picked up many times. The chain uses TRBV2 and TRBJ2-3; tentative D call: TRBD2 (6 bases). The ends were cut back, 4 bases at V and 2 bases at J, with 10 bases in the middle. CDR3 length: 14 amino acids. In germline, CDR1 is SNHLY, CDR2 FYNNEI. CDR3: CASSARRDTDTQYF. In DNA, the CDR3 is TGTGCCAGCAGTGCACGGCGGGACACAGATACGCAGTATTTT. The complete variable domain, with remaining parts taken from reference TRBV2 and TRBJ2-3, reads EPEVTQTPSHQVTQMGQEVILRCVPISNHLYFYWYRQILGQKVEFLVSFYNNEISEKSEIFDDQFSVERPDGSNFTLKIRSTKLEDSAMYFCASSARRDTDTQYFGPGTRLTVL.

Points on this clonotype: The junction and the germline gene differ at one end; a read error may be behind it. The chain has TRBV28 and TRBJ2-3; 7 bases match TRBD2. Germline V gives CDR1 MDHEN, CDR2 SYDVKM. The CDR3 sequence is 18 residues long. As DNA, the CDR3 is TGTGCCAGCAGTTCATCTTCCGGGACTAAAAAGGACACAGATAAGCAGTATTTT. This sequence encodes CASSSSSGTKKDTDKQYF.

This clonotype was recorded many times. The chain is built from TRBV3-1 and TRBJ2-3; 12 nucleotides align to TRBD2. CDR1 and CDR2 from the germline V gene are LGHDT and YNNKEL (reference sequence). The CDR3 runs to 18 residues. V trimming: 4 bases; J trimming: 1 base; junction bases outside the gene matches: 9. The CDR3 DNA sequence: TGTGCCAGCAGCCCTACTAGCGGGGGGAGCCGAGGCACAGATACGCAGTATTTT. It translates to CASSPTSGGSRGTDTQYF.

This clonotype was picked up many times. V gene TRBV3-1 combines with J gene TRBJ1-1; D is unclear. This CDR3 is built from 15 residues. The V and J ends lost 1 base and 1 base respectively, with 10 bases between them. Looked up from germline, CDR1 is LGHDT and CDR2 is YNNKEL (reference sequence). For the CDR3, the DNA is TGTGCCAGCAGCCAAGTCCTATCACCGAACACTGAAGCTTTCTTT. As protein: CASSQVLSPNTEAFF.

This clonotype was recorded many times. As DNA, the CDR3 is TGCAGTGCTGGGGACAGGGCGAACACTGAAGCTTTCTTT. It translates to CSAGDRANTEAFF. The J gene is TRBJ1-1, the V gene TRBV20-1; 9 bases are a match to TRBD1. V lost 5 bases to trimming and J lost 1 base; unmatched junction nucleotides: 2. The germline gives CDR1 DFQATT, CDR2 SNEGSKA (reference sequence). This CDR3 is built from 13 residues.